Listed below are T cell receptor beta chains from one sample, sequenced in a study of OX40 agonist ivuxolimab in advanced cancers. Method: immunoSEQ multiplex PCR; TCRdb's copy keeps in-frame clones and lacks some. The sample consists of tens of thousands of clones, over 80% of them appearing once. This specimen consisted of CD4+ or CD8+ T cells sorted from blood, obtained in a trial of the OX40 agonist ivuxolimab. These receptor sequences come from an adult with an advanced solid tumor such as melanoma, head and neck, liver or kidney cancer. Both conserved end residues are part of each CDR3. D genes are given only for firm matches. Size is stated for part of the rows, as once, few or many counts, or as a class when the clone is expanded.

V	size	J	D	CDR3	DNA
TRBV6-4	-	TRBJ1-5	TRBD1	CASSDPGTGVTYSNQPQHF	TGTGCCAGCAGCGACCCCGGGACAGGGGTAACTTATAGCAATCAGCCCCAGCATTTT
TRBV9	-	TRBJ2-3	-	CASSALSEPTGTQYF	TGTGCCAGCAGCGCCCTGTCCGAGCCCACGGGTACGCAGTATTTT
TRBV30	-	TRBJ2-7	TRBD1	CAWSQGTAYEQYF	TGTGCCTGGAGTCAGGGGACAGCCTACGAGCAGTACTTC
TRBV6-5	-	TRBJ1-5	-	CASRGFGNQPQHF	TGTGCCAGCAGGGGCTTCGGGAATCAGCCCCAGCATTTT
TRBV9	-	TRBJ2-5	-	CASSGGAQQETQYF	TGTGCCAGCAGCGGGGGGGCCCAGCAAGAGACCCAGTACTTC
TRBV19	-	TRBJ2-6	-	CASSIEGVSGANVLTF	TGTGCCAGTAGTATAGAGGGAGTCTCTGGGGCCAACGTCCTGACTTTC
TRBV5-1	-	TRBJ1-1	-	CASSLRSENTEAFF	TGCGCCAGCAGCTTGCGATCTGAGAACACTGAAGCTTTCTTT
TRBV2	-	TRBJ1-1	-	CASSNRHNTEAFF	TGTGCCAGCAGTAACCGACATAACACTGAAGCTTTCTTT
TRBV9	-	TRBJ2-3	TRBD2	CASSQLADTQYF	TGTGCCAGCAGCCAACTAGCGGATACGCAGTATTTT
TRBV7-2	-	TRBJ2-7	TRBD1	CASSLGTGDEQYF	TGTGCCAGCAGCTTAGGGACAGGAGACGAGCAGTACTTC
TRBV7-3	-	TRBJ2-1	TRBD1	CASSLGQGKYNEQFF	TGTGCCAGCAGCCTGGGACAGGGGAAATACAATGAGCAGTTCTTC
TRBV2	-	TRBJ2-2	TRBD1	CASSSGTVAPGELFF	TGTGCCAGCAGTTCCGGGACAGTGGCCCCCGGGGAGCTGTTTTTT
TRBV11-2	few	TRBJ1-1	-	CASSLVGARGWNTEAFF	TGTGCCAGCAGCTTAGTAGGCGCCAGGGGATGGAACACTGAAGCTTTCTTT
TRBV10-3	-	TRBJ2-6	-	CAISESTVSSGANVLTF	TGTGCCATCAGTGAGTCGACAGTGAGCTCTGGGGCCAACGTCCTGACTTTC
TRBV30	-	TRBJ2-3	-	CALSGADTDTQYF	TGTGCCTTAAGTGGGGCCGATACAGATACGCAGTATTTT
TRBV28	-	TRBJ2-7	-	CASSTGTPYEQYF	TGTGCCAGCAGTACAGGTACGCCCTACGAGCAGTACTTC
TRBV11-2	-	TRBJ2-7	TRBD1	CASSPRDSSYEQYF	TGTGCCAGCAGCCCACGGGACAGCTCCTACGAGCAGTACTTC
TRBV5-4	-	TRBJ2-5	TRBD1	CASSSRGRLGETQYF	TGTGCCAGCAGCTCCAGGGGGCGGCTGGGCGAGACCCAGTACTTC
TRBV4-2	once	TRBJ2-3	TRBD2	CASSQELAGSTDTQYF	TGTGCCAGCAGCCAAGAACTAGCGGGGAGCACAGATACGCAGTATTTT
TRBV19	-	TRBJ1-1	TRBD1	CASSLSHRGTEAFF	TGTGCCAGTAGCTTATCTCACAGGGGTACTGAAGCTTTCTTT
TRBV12-5	-	TRBJ2-1	-	CASGSTPQGPSYNEQFF	TGTGCTAGTGGTTCTACCCCCCAGGGTCCGTCCTACAATGAGCAGTTCTTC
TRBV18	-	TRBJ2-2	-	CASSSRTADTGELFF	TGTGCCAGCTCATCTAGGACAGCCGACACCGGGGAGCTGTTTTTT
TRBV6-6	-	TRBJ1-1	-	CASSYSGSVNTEAFF	TGTGCCAGCAGTTACTCAGGGAGTGTGAACACTGAAGCTTTCTTT
TRBV7-9	once	TRBJ1-4	TRBD1	CASSTTGGRGEKLFF	TGTGCCAGCAGCACCACAGGGGGTCGGGGGGAAAAACTGTTTTTT
TRBV7-2	-	TRBJ1-3	-	CASSLDYENTIYF	TGTGCCAGCAGCTTAGACTACGAAAACACCATATATTTT
TRBV28	-	TRBJ2-7	TRBD1	CASSEIGTGGYEQYF	TGTGCCAGCAGTGAGATAGGGACAGGGGGTTACGAGCAGTACTTC
TRBV7-2	once	TRBJ2-1	TRBD2	CASSQSGTNYNEQFF	TGTGCCAGCAGCCAATCCGGGACTAACTACAATGAGCAGTTCTTC
TRBV7-6	-	TRBJ2-5	-	CASSFRPQETQYF	TGTGCCAGCAGCTTCCGACCCCAAGAGACCCAGTACTTC
TRBV7-8	-	TRBJ2-7	TRBD2	CASSPLTAGGSSYEQYF	TGTGCCAGCAGCCCCCTGACAGCGGGAGGGTCCTCCTACGAGCAGTACTTC
TRBV7-8	-	TRBJ2-7	TRBD2	CASRTSGIYEQYF	TGTGCCAGCAGGACTAGCGGGATCTACGAGCAGTACTTC
TRBV28	-	TRBJ1-2	-	CASSFNGYTF	TGTGCCAGCAGTTTTAATGGCTACACCTTC
TRBV19	-	TRBJ2-5	TRBD2	CASSVASGSGETQYF	TGTGCCAGTAGTGTCGCTAGCGGGAGCGGGGAGACCCAGTACTTC
TRBV11-2	once	TRBJ1-4	TRBD1	CASSWGTGSAEKLFF	TGTGCCAGCAGCTGGGGGACAGGGAGCGCTGAAAAACTGTTTTTT
TRBV29-1	-	TRBJ2-7	TRBD2	CSGVAGTSQYF	TGCAGCGGGGTGGCCGGGACTAGCCAGTACTTC
TRBV7-8	-	TRBJ1-5	-	CASSQKWGNVQPQHF	TGTGCCAGCAGCCAAAAATGGGGAAATGTTCAGCCCCAGCATTTT
TRBV28	-	TRBJ2-7	-	CASSSSVYEQYF	TGTGCCAGCAGTTCCTCAGTTTACGAGCAGTACTTC
TRBV4-1	-	TRBJ2-4	-	CASSSSGLYQRRAKNIQYF	TGCGCCAGCAGTTCCAGCGGGCTTTATCAGAGACGAGCCAAAAACATTCAGTACTTC
TRBV6-5	-	TRBJ2-1	-	CASSYSSYNEQFF	TGTGCCAGCAGTTACAGTTCCTACAATGAGCAGTTCTTC
TRBV18	-	TRBJ2-1	-	CASSPGVSSYNEQFF	TGTGCCAGCTCACCAGGGGTGAGCTCCTACAATGAGCAGTTCTTC
TRBV5-4	-	TRBJ1-1	-	CASSPGQGLVNTEAFF	TGTGCCAGCAGCCCGGGGCAGGGGCTGGTGAACACTGAAGCTTTCTTT